This T cell receptor (beta chain) was sequenced during a study of control samples from healthy donors and cancer patients (dated by TCRdb to the early 2020s). Library generation was performed with the immunoSEQ multiplex PCR assay. Held by TCRdb, this immuneACCESS table contains in-frame sequences only and omits some clones. Under half of the omission traces to an unresolved V gene where checked; the cause of the rest is unknown. The sample data list some 110,000 clones, and about 93% of these were observed just once. The leading ten clones occupy roughly 2.6% of the sample. The germline V gene provides CDR1 SGDLS and CDR2 YYNGEE. Taken from cysteine to phenylalanine, the CDR3 has 15 residues. Only CDR3 DNA is held: 45 bases, read in frame from base 1. The junction shows trimming of 4 bases on V and 2 bases on J, plus 12 bases between the germline ends. Concerning this clone: This receptor's antigen is unknown. No much larger clonotype is one base removed from it; base qualities were not supplied.

Sequencing used blood. The rearranged chain carries TRBV9 and TRBJ2-2; no D segment can be confidently identified. This receptor was taken from a man between 25 and 39 years old in good health. The CDR3 amino acid sequence is: CASSPQVGNTGELFF. The DNA sequence follows: TGTGCCAGCAGCCCCCAGGTAGGAAACACCGGGGAGCTGTTTTTT.